Below, 10 T cell receptor beta chains from the same sample are listed, as sequenced in a study of cytotoxic CD8 clonotypes in ibrutinib-treated CLL. Some clones are missing from TCRdb's copy, which holds only in-frame ones; the method was immunoSEQ multiplex PCR. The data contain about 57,000 clones, around 55% of them singletons. The sequenced sample was PBMCs, obtained after 24 months of ibrutinib treatment. These receptors came from a human donor with chronic lymphocytic leukemia.

The V and J genes are TRBV27 and TRBJ2-7; 14 bases map to TRBD2. After removal of 2 bases from V and 6 bases from J, the junction contained 3 bases not matched to a gene. This CDR3 has 15 amino acids. Germline V gene lookup returns CDR1 MNHEY and CDR2 SMNVEV (reference sequence). CDR3 loop: CASSLGTSGSSEQYF. The DNA for the CDR3 is TGTGCCAGCAGTTTAGGGACTAGCGGGAGCAGCGAGCAGTACTTC.

This clone was seen ten or more times. This sequence joins TRBV4-2 and TRBJ2-3, with D possibly matching TRBD2 (7 bases). This CDR3 comprises 14 residues. Germline loops: CDR1 LGHNA, CDR2 YNFKEQ. Deletions cut 2 bases from V and 4 bases from J, with 10 bases between. CDR3 bases: TGTGCCAGCAGCCAAACGGGGGGCGCAGATACGCAGTATTTT. Residues: CASSQTGGADTQYF.

The chain couples TRBV6-6 to TRBJ2-5, with D maybe TRBD2 (5 bases). The CDR3 is 14 amino acids. The germline CDR1 and CDR2 sequences are MNHNY and SVGAGI (reference sequence). With 5 bases removed from V and 7 bases from J, the gap between germline ends came to 17 bases. The CDR3 bases are TGTGCCAGCAGTCACCCAACTAGTCAGGTGACCCAGTACTTC. It translates to CASSHPTSQVTQYF.

This rearrangement joins TRBV28 to TRBJ2-7; D may be TRBD1 (7 bases). This CDR3 region has 16 residues. The V gene lost 3 bases and the J gene lost 6 bases, with 21 bases spanning the gap. The V gene's germline CDR1 is MDHEN and CDR2 SYDVKM. Here the CDR3 DNA reads TGTGCCAGCAGTTTGGTCGTCCCAGGGGGGACGGGCGAGCAGTACTTC. Translating gives CASSLVVPGGTGEQYF.

The genes are TRBV5-1 and TRBJ2-2; D is uncertain. Germline assignment: CDR1 SGHRS and CDR2 YFSETQ. Between the trimmed V and J ends, which lost 0 bases and 4 bases, there was a span of 7 bases. There are 14 residues in the CDR3. The CDR3 DNA reads as TGCGCCAGCAGCTTGGTGTACGGCACCGGGGAGCTGTTTTTT. Its protein is CASSLVYGTGELFF.

The chain recombines TRBV11-2 with TRBJ1-1; 8 nucleotides align to TRBD1. The ends lost 1 base at V and 10 bases at J; junction bases unmatched: 5. Germline values: CDR1 SGHAT, CDR2 FQNNGV. This CDR3 is 13 amino acids long. CDR3 DNA sequence: TGTGCCAGCAGCTTAGCCCGGACAGGGTTAGCTTTCTTT. It translates to CASSLARTGLAFF. Drawing the rest from reference TRBV11-2 and TRBJ1-1, the complete variable domain is EAGVAQSPRYKIIEKRQSVAFWCNPISGHATLYWYQQILGQGPKLLIQFQNNGVVDDSQLPKDRFSAERLKGVDSTLKIQPAKLEDSAVYLCASSLARTGLAFFGQGTRLTVV.

V and J are TRBV11-2 and TRBJ2-3; D gene uncertain. This CDR3 is built from 14 residues. Germline values: CDR1 SGHAT, CDR2 FQNNGV. V lost 0 bases, J lost 5 bases, and 9 bases lay in between. This CDR3 reads CASSLDRLGDTQYF. The CDR3, as DNA: TGTGCCAGCAGCTTAGATCGACTTGGAGATACGCAGTATTTT.

The chain is built from TRBV11-2 and TRBJ1-2, with no clear D. Germline-derived CDR1 and CDR2 are SGHAT and FQNNGV. This CDR3 spans 13 amino acids. V lost 3 bases to trimming and J lost 0 bases, with 5 bases between them. This CDR3 is CASSFGTNYGYTF. CDR3 bases: TGTGCCAGCAGCTTTGGGACTAACTATGGCTACACCTTC.

This clone was seen more than once but under ten times. J is TRBJ2-2 and V is TRBV11-2; possible D gene TRBD1, 5 bases. From germline, CDR1 is SGHAT and CDR2 FQNNGV. Trimming shortened V by 1 base and J by 7 bases, and 7 bases separated the two germline ends. The CDR3 runs 13 residues. In DNA form, the CDR3 reads TGTGCCAGCAGCTTAGCTGACAGCGGGGAGCTGTTTTTT. Translation: CASSLADSGELFF.

This clone was observed a handful of times. The J gene is TRBJ1-5, the V gene TRBV2; a possible D gene is TRBD1 (6 bases). V was pared by 4 bases and J by 2 bases, with 9 bases between. The CDR3 has 14 amino acids. From germline, CDR1 is SNHLY and CDR2 FYNNEI. CDR3 residues: CASSGQGRNQPQHF. The CDR3 nucleotides are TGTGCCAGCAGTGGCCAGGGGCGCAATCAGCCCCAGCATTTT.